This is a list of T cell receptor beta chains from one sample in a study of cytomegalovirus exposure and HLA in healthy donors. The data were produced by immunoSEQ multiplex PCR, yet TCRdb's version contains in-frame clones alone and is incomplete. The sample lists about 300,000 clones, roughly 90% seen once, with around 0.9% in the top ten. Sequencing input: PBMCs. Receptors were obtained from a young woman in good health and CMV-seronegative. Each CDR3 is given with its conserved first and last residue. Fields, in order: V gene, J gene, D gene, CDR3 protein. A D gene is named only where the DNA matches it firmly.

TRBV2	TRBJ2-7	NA	CASRQGHYEQYF
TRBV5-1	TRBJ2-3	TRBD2	CASSFSGSGDTQYF
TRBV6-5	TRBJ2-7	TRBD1	CASSTGQGPYEQYF
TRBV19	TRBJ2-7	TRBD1	CASSLGQGAYEQYF
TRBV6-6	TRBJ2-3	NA	CASSRADTQYF
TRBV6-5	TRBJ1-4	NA	CASSSEGATNEKLFF
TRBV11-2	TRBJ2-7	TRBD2	CASSSIRGEGPYEQYF
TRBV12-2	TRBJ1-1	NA	CASRLGGQGWGTEAFF
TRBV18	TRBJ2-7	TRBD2	CASSPVGEGYEQYF
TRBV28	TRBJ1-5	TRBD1	CASTHNRQGRQPQHF
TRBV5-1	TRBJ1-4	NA	CASSQTGLIEKLFF
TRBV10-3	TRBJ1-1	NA	CAISSTQVNTEAFF
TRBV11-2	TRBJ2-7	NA	CASSPGLTYEQYF
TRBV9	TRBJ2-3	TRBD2	CASSVAPLAGDTDTQYF
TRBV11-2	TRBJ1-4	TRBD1	CASSSGRGRAEKLFF
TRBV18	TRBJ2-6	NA	CASSLTSSGANVLTF
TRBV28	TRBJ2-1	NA	CASSIYSGTYNEQFF
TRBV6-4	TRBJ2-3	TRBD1	CASSGTGSTDTQYF
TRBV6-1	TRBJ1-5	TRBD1	CASSEGQRQVRPQHF
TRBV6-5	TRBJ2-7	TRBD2	CASSTSGRSYEQYF
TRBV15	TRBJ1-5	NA	CATSRDYQVGAIDQPQHF
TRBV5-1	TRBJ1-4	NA	CASSLAGLQGANEKLFF
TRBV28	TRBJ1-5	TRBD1	CASSLGTGAPFYSNQPQHF
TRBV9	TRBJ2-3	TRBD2	CASATSGYTDTQYF
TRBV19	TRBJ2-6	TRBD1	CASSPNRGLAGANVLTF
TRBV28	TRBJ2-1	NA	CASSPRVSEQFF
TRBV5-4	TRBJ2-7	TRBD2	CASSLGLAGSISYEQYF
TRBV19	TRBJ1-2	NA	CASSIVSGQGLYYGYTF
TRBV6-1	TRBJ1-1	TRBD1	CASSDRAHSEAFF
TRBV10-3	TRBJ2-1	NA	CAISGQGGNEQFF
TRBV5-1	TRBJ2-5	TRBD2	CASSPGLAEQETQYF
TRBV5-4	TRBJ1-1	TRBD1	CASSEPTGGVNTEAFF
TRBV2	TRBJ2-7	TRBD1	CASSLGQGETYEQYF
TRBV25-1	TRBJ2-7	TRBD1	CASSRTGSVGEQYF
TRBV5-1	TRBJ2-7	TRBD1	CASSPGTGTLGEQYF
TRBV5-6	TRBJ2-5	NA	CASSFDLRGEYF
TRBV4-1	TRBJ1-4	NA	CASSQDEGVNEKLFF
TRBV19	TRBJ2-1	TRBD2	CASSIWGTTYNEQFF
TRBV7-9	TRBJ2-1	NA	CASIQSTWASEQFF
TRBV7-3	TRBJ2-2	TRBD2	CASRFGGRLNTGELFF
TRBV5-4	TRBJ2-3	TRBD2	CASSFSGRMADTQYF